This record looks at one T cell receptor beta chain sequence and its context. Its cognate antigen has yet to be identified. No base quality values were provided; no much bigger clone lies one nucleotide off. This specimen's time point label, per the study, means: baseline before first vaccination. The vaccinee samples were drawn from two UK trials, COV001 and COV002, one of which was a single-blind randomized controlled phase 2/3 trial testing AZD1222 (ChAdOx1 nCoV-19) in healthy adults. For TCRbeta chain sequencing, PBMC samples from trial participants were taken at day 0 and at day 28 after the second dose. The data were obtained in a study of T cell responses to AZD1222 COVID-19 vaccine listed by TCRdb under 2021. About the full investigation: AZD1222 recipients given second doses at about 4 weeks or at about 12 weeks were pooled, since spike-specific TCR depth and breadth were not found to differ between the two schedules. TCR sequencing covered some 250 trial participants: 207 given two doses of AZD1222 and about 26 given two doses of MenACWY control vaccine. Enrollment into the trials was organized by age into subgroups of 18-55, 56-69 and 70-plus years, and those subgroups contained roughly 150, 30 and 60 TCR-sequenced participants, respectively. What the authors observed across the whole study: Vaccine-associated CD4 TCRs spanned the whole spike protein, with dominant responses in regions 160-218 and 743-854. Because no day 14 peak-response samples were available, the repertoires could be characterized only after the peak T cell response. Nearly half of unique spike-specific TCRs reportedly recognized epitopes outside regions mutated in the B.1.351 and B.1.1.7 variants. Conclusions about previously exposed vaccinees are limited, since just a handful of AZD1222 recipients were seropositive for SARS-CoV-2 at baseline. Participants were mostly white British, with more females than males. The authors suggested clonal diversity may have been underestimated. In the small 56-69-year group, the increase in depth fell short of significance, most likely because of low power. After two AZD1222 doses, both the breadth and the depth of spike-specific TCRs were significantly higher than at day 0 and than in MenACWY recipients.

V is pared back by 6 bases and J by 7 bases, with 19 bases lying between the germline termini. The CDR3, cysteine through phenylalanine, is 14 amino acids long. Left in the record is the CDR3 DNA by itself, 42 bases read in frame from the first base. For CDR1 and CDR2, the germline V gene lists SQVTM and ANQGSEA. The CDR3 regions of human TCRbeta chains were analyzed by immunosequencing. Regarding the original processing steps: Repertoire TCRs were checked for matches against a reference library of SARS-CoV-2-specific TCRs that had been generated using the MIRA antigen-specificity platform. Breadth was defined as the fraction of unique TCRs that were SARS-CoV-2-associated. Depth was defined as the fraction of total T cells that were SARS-CoV-2-associated. Using the MIRA data, each spike-specific TCR was mapped to the spike region that the TCR reacts to and placed in a CD4 or CD8 class. Log10-transformed breadth and depth values were compared by one-way ANOVA with Sidak's multiple comparisons tests. TCRdb's version of the immuneACCESS table is confined to in-frame rearrangements and falls short of the full clone set. An unresolved V gene accounts for under half of the shortfall where checked; the remainder is of unknown origin. V, J and clone size were drawn from that table, and D and trimming were deduced from the DNA. For this sample there are around 70,000 clones; 85% appear just once. The ten biggest clones cover approximately 20% of the sample.

The chain uses TRBV29-1 and TRBJ2-1, with TRBD2 perhaps the D gene, on 6 matching bases. The sample was peripheral blood, taken on day 0 of AZD1222 vaccination. The sequence derives from an adult in good health. The nucleotide sequence is given as TGCAGCGTGAACGGGGGTACTCGGGTGAATGAGCAGTTCTTC. It codes for CSVNGGTRVNEQFF.